This T cell receptor (beta chain) emerged from a study of shared clonotypes between healthy human individuals. This CDR3 has 16 residues. Trimming left V 0 bases short and J 5 bases short, with 16 bases between. CDR1 and CDR2 from the germline V gene are SGHAT and FQNNGV. Concerning this clone: No antigen is known for it.

Those who donated were healthy HIV-negative adults, with no recent acute infections or vaccinations reported. Study observations and caveats: Among donors, the sharing of clonotypes was expected to be influenced by sequencing depth. The researchers took only blood, and tissue repertoires probably look different.

Sequencing was performed with immunoSEQ multiplex PCR; in TCRdb, only in-frame clones are kept and a portion is missing. The sample has a few million clones, 85% to 95% seen once. The chain combines TRBV11-2 with TRBJ2-5; a weak D match, TRBD1 (7 bases). Sequenced material: naive CD4+ T cells sorted from blood. Subset given: CD45RA+ positively selected. This TCR was sampled from a man aged 18 to 30 in good health. The CDR3 bases are TGTGCCAGCAGCTTAGATTCGGGCAGGGGGAGGGAGACCCAGTACTTC. This gives the protein CASSLDSGRGRETQYF.